This T cell receptor (beta chain) was found in a study of blood T cell repertoires in COVID-19. About the research overall: Samples representing acute and convalescent COVID-19 were sourced from the United States, Italy and Spain. From T cells, B-cell-depleted T cells, or PBMCs came the material, which was cDNA or gDNA.

Authors' data handling: How many nucleated cells were present was estimated from reference gene primer amplification. The data were produced by immunoSEQ multiplex PCR, yet TCRdb's version contains in-frame clones alone and is incomplete. D and trimming come from the DNA, and the V and J calls and clone size come from that table. The data contain about 220,000 clones, around 84% of them singletons. The CDR3 is 17 residues long. V lost 3 bases, J lost 4 bases, and 14 bases stayed unmatched. Germline V gene data show CDR1 as LNHDA and CDR2 as SQIVND (reference sequence). This clonotype originated in a human donor in a cohort sampled during active COVID-19. The chain links TRBV19 to TRBJ2-5, with 7 bases matching TRBD1. Sequences were obtained from peripheral blood. The CDR3 bases are TGTGCCAGTAGTATCGAGTGGGGAATACAGGGGCGAGAGACCCAGTACTTC. As protein: CASSIEWGIQGRETQYF.